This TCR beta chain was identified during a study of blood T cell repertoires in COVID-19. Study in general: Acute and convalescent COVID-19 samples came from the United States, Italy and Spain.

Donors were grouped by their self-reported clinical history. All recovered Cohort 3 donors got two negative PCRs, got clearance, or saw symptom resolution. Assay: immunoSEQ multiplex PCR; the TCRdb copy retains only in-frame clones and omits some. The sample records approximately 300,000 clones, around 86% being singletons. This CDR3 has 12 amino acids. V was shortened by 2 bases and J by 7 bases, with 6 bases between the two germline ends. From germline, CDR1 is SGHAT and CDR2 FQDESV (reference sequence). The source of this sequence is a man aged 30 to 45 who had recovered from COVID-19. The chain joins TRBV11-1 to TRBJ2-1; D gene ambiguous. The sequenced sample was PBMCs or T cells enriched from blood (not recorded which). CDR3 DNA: TGTGCCAGCAGCTTATGGGCGAATGAGCAGTTCTTC. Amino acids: CASSLWANEQFF.